This T cell receptor (beta chain) was observed in a study of T cell responses to AZD1222 COVID-19 vaccine (dated by TCRdb to the early 2020s). Study-wide context: AZD1222 recipients given second doses at about 4 weeks or at about 12 weeks were pooled, since spike-specific TCR depth and breadth were not found to differ between the two schedules. TCR sequencing covered 233 trial participants: roughly 200 given two doses of AZD1222 and approximately 26 given two doses of MenACWY control vaccine. Trial participants were enrolled into age subgroups of 18-55, 56-69 and 70-plus years, which contained approximately 150, 28 and 58 TCR-sequenced participants, respectively.

The CDR3 regions of human TCRbeta chains were analyzed by immunosequencing. The published analysis was carried out like this. Repertoire TCRs were checked for matches against a reference library of SARS-CoV-2-specific TCRs that had been generated using the MIRA antigen-specificity platform. Breadth was defined as the fraction of unique TCRs that were SARS-CoV-2-associated. Depth was defined as the fraction of total T cells that were SARS-CoV-2-associated. Using the MIRA data, each spike-specific TCR was mapped to the spike region that the TCR reacts to and placed in a CD4 or CD8 class. Log10-transformed breadth and depth values were compared by one-way ANOVA with Sidak's multiple comparisons tests. In TCRdb, the immuneACCESS table is reduced to in-frame sequences with V and J assigned. These tables do not hold every clone; where another copy was compared, an unresolved V gene accounts for under half, and the others remain unexplained. V and J calls plus clone size are reproduced from that table; the DNA served to infer D and trimming. The sample data list roughly 150,000 clones, and approximately 84% of these were observed just once. Of the sample, over 3.5% falls within the top ten clones.

Broader findings and caveats from the paper: Reportedly, close to half of the unique spike-specific TCRs recognized epitopes lying outside the regions that are mutated in the B.1.351 and B.1.1.7 variants. Because no day 14 peak-response samples were available, repertoires were characterized only after the peak T cell response. Only 5 to 7 AZD1222 recipients were SARS-CoV-2 seropositive at baseline, limiting conclusions about previously exposed vaccinees. Most participants were white British and females outnumbered males, and the authors suggested that clonal diversity may have been underestimated. After two AZD1222 doses, spike-specific TCR breadth and depth were significantly higher than at day 0 and than in MenACWY recipients. The vaccine-associated CD4 TCRs covered the entire spike protein, and the dominant responses fell in regions 160-218 and 743-854. In the small 56-69-year group, the increase in depth fell short of significance, most likely because of low power.

Points on this clone: What antigen it recognizes has not been identified. Base qualities are not recorded, but no much larger clone differs from it by a single base.

Sample time point, as interpreted from the label and publication: baseline before first vaccination. Vaccinee samples came from UK trials COV001 and COV002, including a single-blind randomized controlled phase 2/3 trial of AZD1222 (ChAdOx1 nCoV-19) in healthy adults. Trial participant PBMC samples were collected at day 0 and day 28 after the second dose for TCRbeta chain sequencing. The specimen comprised peripheral blood, sampled on day 0 of AZD1222 vaccination. This receptor was taken from an adult in good health.

The CDR3 region: CASSSPYRNRQFF. The nucleotides read TGTGCCAGCAGCTCGCCTTACCGCAATCGGCAGTTCTTC. The rearrangement combines TRBV7-2 with TRBJ2-1; no D segment can be confidently identified. V is clipped by 4 bases and J by 12 bases, and the sequence between their germline boundaries is 16 bases long. From the germline V gene, CDR1 is SGHTA and CDR2 is FQGNSA. The CDR3, from cysteine to phenylalanine, totals 13 residues. The only DNA kept is the CDR3, 39 bases in frame from the first base. Full variable domain (CDR3 extended with the reference TRBV7-2 and TRBJ2-1 proteins): GAGVSQSPSNKVTEKGKDVELRCDPISGHTALYWYRQSLGQGLEFLIYFQGNSAPDKSGLPSDRFSAERTGGSVSTLTIQRTQQEDSAVYLCASSSPYRNRQFFGPGTRLTVL.